This TCR beta chain was sequenced for a study of cytomegalovirus exposure and HLA in healthy donors. Study-level points and caveats: The study listed approximately 160 cytomegalovirus-associated TCR beta chains. The CMV antigen specificity of a few CMV-associated chains was confirmed through in vitro analysis.

Between the trimmed V and J ends, which lost 3 bases and 8 bases, there was a span of 11 bases. Germline loops: CDR1 MDHEN, CDR2 SYDVKM. This CDR3 comprises 13 residues. The table came from immunoSEQ multiplex PCR; TCRdb's copy has only in-frame clones and leaves some out. The sample lists 70,000 to 90,000 clones, approximately 86% occurring once. Points on this clone: Its antigen remains unidentified.

V is TRBV28 and J is TRBJ1-5, with TRBD1 as a possible D gene (5 bases). This TCR was sampled from a man aged 25 to 45 in good health and CMV-seronegative. Sequencing was performed on PBMCs. As DNA, the CDR3 is TGTGCCAGCAGTTTGGGACTGATGGAGCCCCAGCATTTT. Translating it yields CASSLGLMEPQHF.